This is a list of T cell receptor beta chains from one sample in a study of blood T cell repertoires in COVID-19. Data came from immunoSEQ multiplex PCR; TCRdb stores just in-frame clones and leaves some out. This table has roughly 150,000 clones, more than 65% appearing once. Specimen: peripheral blood. Receptors originate from a woman in her 50s in a cohort sampled during active or convalescent COVID-19. Both conserved end residues are part of each CDR3. Fields, in order: D gene, clone size, J gene, V gene, CDR3 DNA, CDR3 protein. D genes are given only for firm matches. Not every row has a clone size; where given, it reads once, few, many or a size class.

>TRBD2|-|TRBJ2-5|TRBV3-1/TRBV3-2
TGTGCCAGCAGCCAAGATTGGTTAGCGGGGCAAGAGACCCAGTACTTC
CASSQDWLAGQETQYF
>-|-|TRBJ2-2|TRBV5-1
TGCGCCAGCAGCCAGAACACCGGGGAGCTGTTTTTT
CASSQNTGELFF
>TRBD1|once|TRBJ2-7|TRBV2
TGTGCCAGCAGTGTCCTGGACAGGGCCTACGAGCAGTACTTC
CASSVLDRAYEQYF
>-|many|TRBJ1-2|TRBV18
TGTGCCAGCTCACCAGGGCATTTTAACTATGGCTACACCTTC
CASSPGHFNYGYTF
>TRBD1|-|TRBJ2-5|TRBV19
TGTGCCAGTAGGACCGGGACAGGGGGCCAAGAGACCCAGTACTTC
CASRTGTGGQETQYF
>-|-|TRBJ2-7|TRBV6-1
TGTGCCAGCAGTGAAGATACGGGGACCTACGAGCAGTACTTC
CASSEDTGTYEQYF
>TRBD2|medium-sized|TRBJ2-1|TRBV7-2
TGTGCCAGCAGCTTATTAGCGGGGGGGTCTATCAATGAGCAGTTCTTC
CASSLLAGGSINEQFF
>-|-|TRBJ1-6|TRBV6-5
TGTGCCAGCAGTTACTCCGACCGGGGGTGGGATTCACCCCTCCACTTT
CASSYSDRGWDSPLHF
>-|-|TRBJ1-1|TRBV6-5
TGTGCCAGCAGCGAGCCAGGACACATCACTGAAGCTTTCTTT
CASSEPGHITEAFF
>-|-|TRBJ2-7|TRBV6-5
TGTGCCAGCAGTTACTACCCGACAGGAACCTACGAGCAGTACTTC
CASSYYPTGTYEQYF
>-|-|TRBJ2-5|TRBV3-1/TRBV3-2
TGTGCCAGCAGCCAACACAACCAAGAGACCCAGTACTTC
CASSQHNQETQYF
>-|-|TRBJ2-2|TRBV3-1/TRBV3-2
TGTGCCAGCAGCGCTCAGGGGTATATGAACACCGGGGAGCTGTTTTTT
CASSAQGYMNTGELFF
>-|-|TRBJ2-3|TRBV7-8
TGTGCCAGCAGCTTAGTCTTCGGGGGTGATACGCAGTATTTT
CASSLVFGGDTQYF
>-|-|TRBJ2-7|TRBV7-8
TGTGCCAGCAGCTTAGTTGGCAGGGTGGGGGAGCAGTACTTC
CASSLVGRVGEQYF
>-|-|TRBJ2-2|TRBV6-1
TGTGCCAGCAGTGAGCAGGGGAATGCGAACACCGGGGAGCTGTTTTTT
CASSEQGNANTGELFF
>-|-|TRBJ1-3|TRBV7-3
TGTGCCAGCTCTGCGGCCTTTGGAAACACCATATATTTT
CASSAAFGNTIYF
>TRBD1|few|TRBJ2-7|TRBV23-1
TGCGCCAGCAGTCAATCTGGGACAGGGGGCACTTCCTACGAGCAGTACTTC
CASSQSGTGGTSYEQYF
>TRBD1|-|TRBJ2-3|TRBV3-1/TRBV3-2
TGTGCCAGCAGCCTGCAGGGGGCGAGGGCAGATACGCAGTATTTT
CASSLQGARADTQYF
>-|-|TRBJ2-3|TRBV7-9
TGTGCCAGCAGTTCGGATACGCAGTATTTT
CASSSDTQYF
>-|-|TRBJ1-3|TRBV12-3/TRBV12-4
TGTGCCAGCAGCCCATTTGGAAACACCATATATTTT
CASSPFGNTIYF
>-|-|TRBJ1-4|TRBV27
TGTGCCAGCAGCGTAGCAACTAATGAAAAACTGTTTTTT
CASSVATNEKLFF
>TRBD1|-|TRBJ1-2|TRBV15
TGTGCCACCAGCAGATCAACAGGGGCCGGGTATGGCTACACCTTC
CATSRSTGAGYGYTF
>-|-|TRBJ2-5|TRBV6-5
TGTGCCAGCAGTTACTCGGGCAGGGCTTCGAAGTACTTC
CASSYSGRASKYF
>-|-|TRBJ2-2|TRBV15
TGTGCCACCAGCAGAGATTTAGTCGGGACCGGGGAGCTGTTTTTT
CATSRDLVGTGELFF
>TRBD2|-|TRBJ2-2|TRBV7-2
TGTGCCAGCAGGATAGCGGGGGTGAACACCGGGGAGCTGTTTTTT
CASRIAGVNTGELFF
>-|-|TRBJ2-3|TRBV5-6
TGTGCCAGCAGCTTGGAGCGAGGATGGACAGATACGCAGTATTTT
CASSLERGWTDTQYF
>TRBD1|-|TRBJ2-1|TRBV15
TGTGCCACCAGCAGAGAGAGACAGGGAAATGAGCAGTTCTTC
CATSRERQGNEQFF